This is a list of T cell receptor beta chains from one sample in a study of blood T cell repertoires in COVID-19. Sequencing used immunoSEQ multiplex PCR; TCRdb keeps in-frame clones, though not all of them. In the table there are about 160,000 clones, just under 85% of which are singletons. Sequencing was performed on peripheral blood. All receptors come from a woman of 80 years or more with acute or convalescent COVID-19. Each CDR3 is given with its conserved first and last residue. A D gene is named only where the DNA matches it firmly. Expanded clones are given a class, and other clones once, few, many or no size at all.

abundance	v_gene	j_gene	d_gene	CDR3aa	CDR3nt
.	TRBV19	TRBJ2-1	TRBD2	CASIPNAGTSAGEQFF	TGTGCCAGTATCCCCAACGCCGGGACTAGCGCAGGTGAGCAGTTCTTC
.	TRBV6-2/TRBV6-3	TRBJ1-2	.	CASSYSSAGVGGYTF	TGTGCCAGCAGTTACTCGTCGGCGGGGGTAGGTGGCTACACCTTC
.	TRBV4-1	TRBJ2-7	TRBD2	CASSQDPRGAGGGVRNEQYF	TGCGCCAGCAGCCAAGACCCTAGAGGCGCGGGAGGCGGGGTTAGGAACGAGCAGTACTTC
.	TRBV12-3/TRBV12-4	TRBJ2-2	.	CASRKPLGELFF	TGTGCCAGCCGAAAGCCTTTGGGGGAGCTGTTTTTT
.	TRBV7-2	TRBJ2-5	TRBD2	CASSIGTSAQETQYF	TGTGCCAGCAGCATCGGGACTAGCGCCCAAGAGACCCAGTACTTC
.	TRBV5-1	TRBJ2-7	.	CASNRGPSGSYEQYF	TGCGCCAGCAATCGGGGGCCTAGCGGATCCTACGAGCAGTACTTC
few	TRBV5-4	TRBJ2-3	TRBD2	CASSASSGRDTQYF	TGTGCCAGCAGCGCCTCTAGCGGCCGGGATACGCAGTATTTT
.	TRBV27	TRBJ2-1	TRBD2	CASGLAGVDEQFF	TGTGCCAGCGGGCTAGCGGGAGTTGACGAGCAGTTCTTC
.	TRBV6-4	TRBJ1-4	.	CASSAEVNEKLFF	TGTGCCAGCAGTGCCGAGGTTAATGAAAAACTGTTTTTT
few	TRBV29-1	TRBJ2-7	.	CSVDTGFSYEQYF	TGCAGCGTTGACACAGGGTTCAGCTACGAGCAGTACTTC
.	TRBV25-1	TRBJ2-5	TRBD1	CASSLRTGSGETQYF	TGTGCCAGCAGTCTCCGGACAGGGTCGGGGGAGACCCAGTACTTC
.	TRBV6-5	TRBJ1-6	TRBD1	CASSYWMDRGGSPLHF	TGTGCCAGCAGTTACTGGATGGACAGGGGAGGGTCACCCCTCCACTTT
.	TRBV15	TRBJ1-4	TRBD1	CATRRGTDEKLFF	TGTGCCACCCGCAGGGGGACAGATGAAAAACTGTTTTTT
.	TRBV11-2	TRBJ2-5	.	CASSPSFGGQQETQYF	TGTGCCAGCAGCCCCAGTTTCGGGGGACAGCAAGAGACCCAGTACTTC
.	TRBV30	TRBJ1-5	TRBD1	CAWSGGTGWNQPQHF	TGTGCCTGGTCAGGGGGGACAGGGTGGAATCAGCCCCAGCATTTT
.	TRBV5-1	TRBJ1-3	TRBD1	CASSVTGVAGNTIYF	TGCGCCAGCAGCGTTACAGGGGTCGCTGGAAACACCATATATTTT
.	TRBV11-2	TRBJ1-1	.	CASNTGTPEAFF	TGTGCCAGCAATACCGGGACACCTGAAGCTTTCTTT
.	TRBV5-6	TRBJ1-1	.	CASHFHTEAFF	TGTGCCAGCCACTTTCACACTGAAGCTTTCTTT
.	TRBV2	TRBJ1-1	.	CASSESGYTEAFF	TGTGCCAGCAGTGAATCAGGGTACACTGAAGCTTTCTTT
few	TRBV12-2	TRBJ2-7	.	CASRLEMIAGGLSSYEQYF	TGTGCAAGTCGCTTAGAAATGATAGCGGGAGGCCTCAGCTCCTACGAGCAGTACTTC
.	TRBV11-2	TRBJ2-7	TRBD2	CASSLAGGSIYEQYF	TGTGCCAGCAGCTTAGCCGGCGGGAGTATCTACGAGCAGTACTTC
once	TRBV7-8	TRBJ2-1	.	CASSWRDGGPGEQFF	TGTGCCAGCAGCTGGCGGGACGGGGGGCCGGGTGAGCAGTTCTTC
.	TRBV6-5	TRBJ2-7	TRBD2	CASLGLAGDEQYF	TGTGCCAGCCTCGGACTAGCGGGAGACGAGCAGTACTTC
.	TRBV19	TRBJ2-7	.	CARLGSGYTYEQYF	TGTGCCAGGCTGGGGAGCGGGTACACCTACGAGCAGTACTTC
.	TRBV5-1	TRBJ1-2	TRBD1	CASSFPGGQGYTF	TGCGCCAGCAGCTTCCCAGGGGGCCAAGGCTACACCTTC
.	TRBV7-9	TRBJ2-7	.	CASSLGVVYEQYF	TGTGCCAGCAGCCTCGGAGTCGTTTACGAGCAGTACTTC
.	TRBV5-6	TRBJ1-6	TRBD1	CASSLTRDRGNSPLHF	TGTGCCAGCAGCTTAACACGGGACAGGGGAAATTCACCCCTCCACTTT
.	TRBV15	TRBJ1-1	TRBD1	CATSSPGGMNTEAFF	TGTGCCACCAGCAGCCCAGGGGGCATGAACACTGAAGCTTTCTTT
.	TRBV14	TRBJ1-2	TRBD1	CASSQDRERDRGRDYGYTF	TGTGCCAGCAGCCAAGATCGAGAGCGGGACAGGGGGCGCGACTATGGCTACACCTTC
.	TRBV19	TRBJ2-4	TRBD1	CASSFRDRGNIQYF	TGTGCCAGTAGTTTCCGGGACAGGGGAAACATTCAGTACTTC
.	TRBV5-1	TRBJ2-7	TRBD1	CASSLDPGGGPNRYEQYF	TGCGCCAGCAGCTTGGACCCAGGGGGCGGACCCAATCGATACGAGCAGTACTTC
.	TRBV11-3	TRBJ2-3	TRBD2	CASSAGLAGLAGDTQYF	TGTGCCAGCAGCGCCGGACTAGCGGGACTCGCTGGAGATACGCAGTATTTT
.	TRBV27	TRBJ1-1	.	CASSFLGTAAFF	TGTGCCAGCAGTTTCCTCGGGACTGCTGCTTTCTTT
.	TRBV4-2	TRBJ1-3	.	CASSLSVENTIYF	TGTGCCAGCAGCCTTTCAGTCGAAAACACCATATATTTT
.	TRBV7-9	TRBJ2-5	TRBD2	CASSLRLPREGQETQYF	TGTGCCAGCAGCTTAAGGCTCCCGCGGGAGGGCCAGGAGACCCAGTACTTC
.	TRBV3-1/TRBV3-2	TRBJ1-1	TRBD1	CASSRAPTGEMEAFF	TGTGCCAGCAGCCGAGCCCCGACAGGGGAGATGGAAGCTTTCTTT
.	TRBV11-2	TRBJ2-1	.	CASSFWRNEQFF	TGTGCCAGCAGCTTCTGGCGGAATGAGCAGTTCTTC
.	TRBV7-2	TRBJ2-1	.	CASSLGLAPYNEQFF	TGTGCCAGCAGCTTAGGGCTAGCGCCCTACAATGAGCAGTTCTTC
.	TRBV5-1	TRBJ2-7	.	CASSSEAHEQYF	TGCGCCAGCAGCTCGGAGGCCCACGAGCAGTACTTC